This T cell receptor beta chain was sequenced for a study of T cell changes during pregnancy in multiple sclerosis. CDR3 size: 17 residues. Germline V gene data show CDR1 as MNHEY and CDR2 as SMNVEV (reference sequence). The ends lost 6 bases at V and 7 bases at J; junction bases unmatched: 15. This clone was detected only a few times. Here immunoSEQ multiplex PCR was the method, and the copy in TCRdb shows in-frame clones only, minus some. This table holds roughly 45,000 clones, about 94% found once. This clonotype was sampled from a female donor with multiple sclerosis, enrolled in a pregnancy study. The source was CD8+ T cells from peripheral blood mononuclear cells, collected after pregnancy. V and J are TRBV27 and TRBJ1-6, with 7 bases aligning to TRBD1. CDR3: CASRPAATGDKNSPLHF. DNA for the CDR3: TGTGCCAGCAGACCGGCAGCTACAGGGGATAAAAATTCACCCCTCCACTTT.